This T cell receptor (beta chain) is from a study of radiotherapy plus CTLA-4 blockade in lung cancer. Study-wide findings and caveats: Clones derived from tumor TCRs expanded in blood after radiotherapy plus ipilimumab.

The data were produced by immunoSEQ multiplex PCR, yet TCRdb's version contains in-frame clones alone and is incomplete. Of approximately 41,000 clones listed, 70% to 80% are singletons. Only a few counts were recorded for this clone. Its target is not known. The specimen was peripheral blood, collected from a patient treated with radiotherapy plus ipilimumab. This sequence originates from a human donor with non-small cell lung cancer who had stable disease on radiotherapy plus ipilimumab.

This CDR3 reads CASSVAGGQNNEKLFF. CDR3 coding DNA: TGTGCCAGCAGCGTAGCGGGGGGGCAGAATAATGAAAAACTGTTTTTT. V is TRBV9 and J is TRBJ1-4; TRBD1 is a possible D gene (6 bases). This CDR3 is built from 16 residues. Germline V gene sequence: CDR1 SGDLS, CDR2 YYNGEE. V gave up 0 bases and J gave up 4 bases, with 13 bases separating them. Together with reference TRBV9 and TRBJ1-4, the CDR3 gives the full variable domain: DSGVTQTPKHLITATGQRVTLRCSPRSGDLSVYWYQQSLDQGLQFLIQYYNGEERAKGNILERFSAQQFPDLHSELNLSSLELGDSALYFCASSVAGGQNNEKLFFGSGTQLSVL.